This is a list of T cell receptor beta chains from one sample in a study of shared clonotypes between healthy human individuals. Profiling relied on immunoSEQ multiplex PCR, and the TCRdb table lists in-frame clones only, not all of them. The sample consists of hundreds of thousands of clones, around 96% of them appearing once. The sequencing input was naive CD8+ T cells sorted from blood. The receptors originated from a woman aged 30 to 39 in good health. The CDR3 runs from the conserved cysteine through the conserved F or W. The D gene is left open where the match is weak.

CDR3aa,CDR3nt,j_gene,v_gene,d_gene
CASSATGPTDTQYF,TGTGCCAGCAGCGCGACAGGACCCACAGATACGCAGTATTTT,TRBJ2-3,TRBV2,NA
CASRSTSGRVGELFF,TGTGCCAGCAGGTCGACTAGCGGGAGAGTCGGGGAGCTGTTTTTT,TRBJ2-2,TRBV2,TRBD2
CASRTGLAGAERYF,TGTGCCAGCAGGACCGGACTAGCGGGAGCAGAACGGTACTTC,TRBJ2-7,TRBV27,TRBD2
CASSGGLLAGGPNEQFF,TGTGCCAGCAGCGGAGGGCTTCTAGCGGGAGGGCCTAATGAGCAGTTCTTC,TRBJ2-1,TRBV9,TRBD2
CATSGDRTGGNTIYF,TGTGCCACCAGCGGGGACAGGACGGGCGGAAACACCATATATTTT,TRBJ1-3,TRBV15,TRBD1
CASSYSDGQPQHF,TGTGCCAGCAGTTACTCGGACGGGCAGCCCCAGCATTTT,TRBJ1-5,TRBV6-6,NA
CASSFGLAGRTGELFF,TGTGCCAGCAGCTTTGGACTAGCGGGGCGCACCGGGGAGCTGTTTTTT,TRBJ2-2,TRBV13,TRBD2
CASSLYISFAGANNEQFF,TGTGCCAGCAGTTTATATATCTCGTTCGCGGGAGCTAACAATGAGCAGTTCTTC,TRBJ2-1,TRBV28,TRBD2
CASSIVEGSPYYEQYF,TGTGCCAGTAGTATTGTGGAGGGGAGTCCCTACTACGAGCAGTACTTC,TRBJ2-7,TRBV19,NA
CASRTQGGGEAFF,TGTGCCAGCAGAACTCAGGGTGGGGGTGAAGCTTTCTTT,TRBJ1-1,TRBV27,NA
CASSWGRAYEQYF,TGTGCCAGCAGCTGGGGACGTGCCTACGAGCAGTACTTC,TRBJ2-7,TRBV11-2,NA
CASSYRIGETQYF,TGTGCCAGCAGTTACCGTATCGGCGAGACCCAGTACTTC,TRBJ2-5,TRBV6-6,NA
CASSIDLSEGNEQYF,TGTGCCAGTAGTATAGATCTGAGCGAAGGCAACGAGCAGTACTTC,TRBJ2-7,TRBV19,NA
CASSPLASYEQYF,TGCGCCAGCAGCCCACTAGCATCCTACGAGCAGTACTTC,TRBJ2-7,TRBV4-1,NA
CASSDSELTSGSAYEQFF,TGTGCCAGCAGTGACTCGGAGTTAACTAGCGGGAGTGCATATGAGCAGTTCTTC,TRBJ2-1,TRBV6-4,TRBD2
CASSLPSGRGLAQETQYF,TGCGCCAGCAGCCTACCCTCTGGAAGGGGACTAGCACAAGAGACCCAGTACTTC,TRBJ2-5,TRBV4-1,TRBD2
CSVQGQGISGNTIYF,TGCAGCGTACAGGGACAGGGGATCTCTGGAAACACCATATATTTT,TRBJ1-3,TRBV29-1,TRBD1